This T cell receptor (beta chain) was identified in a study of cytomegalovirus exposure and HLA in healthy donors. About the research overall: A subsequent analysis stated that the 120 or so validation repertoires were run on the same platform as the roughly 700 first-cohort repertoires.

Study-level findings and limits: The study labeled 150 to 200 TCR beta chains cytomegalovirus-associated. Many donors shared some public TCRs, even though most TCR sequences were rare.

Produced via immunoSEQ multiplex PCR; TCRdb's table is partial and in-frame only. This table has some 140,000 clones, about four fifths appearing once. The donors belonged to the approximately 120-subject validation cohort, separate from the roughly 650-subject first cohort. As regards this clone: Its antigen remains unidentified.

The sample comprised PBMCs. The clonotype originates from a woman under 40 in good health and CMV-seronegative.

CDR3 residues: CASSLGGGATDTQYF. The CDR3 bases are TGTGCCAGCAGCTTAGGCGGGGGAGCCACAGATACGCAGTATTTT. The chain links TRBV7-9 to TRBJ2-3, with 7 bases lining up with TRBD2. The CDR3 is made up of 15 amino acids. Germline CDR1 is SEHNR and CDR2 is FQNEAQ (reference sequence). J lost 2 bases, V lost 1 base, and 3 bases had no gene match.